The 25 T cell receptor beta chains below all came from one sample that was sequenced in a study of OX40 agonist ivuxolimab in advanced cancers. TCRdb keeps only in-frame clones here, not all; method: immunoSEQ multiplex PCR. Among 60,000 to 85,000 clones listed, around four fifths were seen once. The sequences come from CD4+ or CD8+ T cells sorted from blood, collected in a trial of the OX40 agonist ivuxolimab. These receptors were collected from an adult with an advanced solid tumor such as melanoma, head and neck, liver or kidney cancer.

CDR3 DNA sequence: TGTGCCAGCAGTCGGTCCAGCGGGACTTTCAATGAGCAGTTCTTC. Translation: CASSRSSGTFNEQFF. This chain uses TRBV2 with TRBJ2-1; 7 bases fit TRBD2. The V and J ends lost 5 bases and 6 bases, in that order; junction bases with no gene match: 10. The CDR3 runs 15 residues. Germline CDR1 reads SNHLY; CDR2 reads FYNNEI.

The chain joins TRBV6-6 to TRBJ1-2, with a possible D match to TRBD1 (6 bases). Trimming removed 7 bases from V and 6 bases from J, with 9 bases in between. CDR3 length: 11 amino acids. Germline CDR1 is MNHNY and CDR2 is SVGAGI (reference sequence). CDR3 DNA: TGTGCCAGCAAAGGGGGAGATGGCTACACCTTC. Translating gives CASKGGDGYTF.

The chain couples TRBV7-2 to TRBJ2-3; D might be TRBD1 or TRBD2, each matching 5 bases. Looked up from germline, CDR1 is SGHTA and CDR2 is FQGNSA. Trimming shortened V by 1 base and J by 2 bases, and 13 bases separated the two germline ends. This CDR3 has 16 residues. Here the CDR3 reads CASSLVGTYNTDTQYF. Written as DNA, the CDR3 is TGTGCCAGCAGCTTAGTCGGGACCTACAACACAGATACGCAGTATTTT.

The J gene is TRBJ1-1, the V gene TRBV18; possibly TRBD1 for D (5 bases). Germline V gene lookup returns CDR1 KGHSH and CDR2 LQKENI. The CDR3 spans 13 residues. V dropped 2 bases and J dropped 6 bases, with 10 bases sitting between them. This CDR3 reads CASSPRWGAEAFF. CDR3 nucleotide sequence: TGTGCCAGCTCACCAAGGTGGGGGGCTGAAGCTTTCTTT.

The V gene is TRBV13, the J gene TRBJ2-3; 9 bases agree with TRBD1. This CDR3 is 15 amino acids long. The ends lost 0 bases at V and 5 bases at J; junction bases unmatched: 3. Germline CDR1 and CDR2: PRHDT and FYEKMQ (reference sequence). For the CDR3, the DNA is TGTGCCAGCAGCTTAGGACAGGGGGCGGGAGATACGCAGTATTTT. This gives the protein CASSLGQGAGDTQYF.

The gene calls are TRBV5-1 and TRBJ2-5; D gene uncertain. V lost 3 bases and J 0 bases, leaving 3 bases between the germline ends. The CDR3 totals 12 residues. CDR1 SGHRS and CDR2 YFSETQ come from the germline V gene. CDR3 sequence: CASSSNQETQYF. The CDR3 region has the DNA TGCGCCAGCAGCTCCAACCAAGAGACCCAGTACTTC.

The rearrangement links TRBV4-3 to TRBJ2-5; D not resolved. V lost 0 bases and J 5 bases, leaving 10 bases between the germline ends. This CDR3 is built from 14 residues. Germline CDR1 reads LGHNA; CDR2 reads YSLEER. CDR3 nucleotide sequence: TGCGCCAGCAGCCAAGAACTTAACACGGAGACCCAGTACTTC. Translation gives CASSQELNTETQYF.

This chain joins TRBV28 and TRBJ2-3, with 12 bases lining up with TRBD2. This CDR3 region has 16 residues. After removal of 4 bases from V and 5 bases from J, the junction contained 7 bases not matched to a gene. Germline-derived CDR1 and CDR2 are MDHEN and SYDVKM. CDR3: CASSSPSGGARDTQYF. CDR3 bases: TGTGCCAGCAGTTCCCCTAGCGGGGGGGCGAGAGATACGCAGTATTTT.

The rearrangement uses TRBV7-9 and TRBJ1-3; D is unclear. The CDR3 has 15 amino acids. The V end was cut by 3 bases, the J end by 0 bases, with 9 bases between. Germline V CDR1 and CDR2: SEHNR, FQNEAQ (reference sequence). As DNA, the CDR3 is TGTGCCAGCAGCTTGGGAGACGGCTCTGGAAACACCATATATTTT. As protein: CASSLGDGSGNTIYF.

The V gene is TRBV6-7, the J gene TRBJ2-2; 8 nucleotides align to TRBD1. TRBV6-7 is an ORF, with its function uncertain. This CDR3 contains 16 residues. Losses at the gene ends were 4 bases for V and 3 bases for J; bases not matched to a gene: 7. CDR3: CASSCRRTGHTGELFF. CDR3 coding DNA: TGTGCCAGCAGTTGCCGCCGGACAGGGCACACCGGGGAGCTGTTTTTT.

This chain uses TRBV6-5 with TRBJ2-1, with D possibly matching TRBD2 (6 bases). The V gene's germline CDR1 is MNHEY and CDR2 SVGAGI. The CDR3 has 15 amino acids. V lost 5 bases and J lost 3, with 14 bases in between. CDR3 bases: TGTGCCAGCAGTACTCCCGGGACTTTCTACAATGAGCAGTTCTTC. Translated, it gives CASSTPGTFYNEQFF.

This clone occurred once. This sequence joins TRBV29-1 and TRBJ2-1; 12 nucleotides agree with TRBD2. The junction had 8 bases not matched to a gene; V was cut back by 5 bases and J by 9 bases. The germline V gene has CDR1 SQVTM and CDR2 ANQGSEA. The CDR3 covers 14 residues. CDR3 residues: CSVPEGGLAGEQFF. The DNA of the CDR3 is TGCAGCGTTCCCGAGGGGGGACTAGCGGGTGAGCAGTTCTTC.

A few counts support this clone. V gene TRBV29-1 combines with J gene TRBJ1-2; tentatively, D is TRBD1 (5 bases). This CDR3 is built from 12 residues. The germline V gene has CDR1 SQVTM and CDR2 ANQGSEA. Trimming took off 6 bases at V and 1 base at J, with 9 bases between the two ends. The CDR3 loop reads CSVRDVNYGYTF. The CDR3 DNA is TGCAGCGTGAGGGACGTTAACTATGGCTACACCTTC.

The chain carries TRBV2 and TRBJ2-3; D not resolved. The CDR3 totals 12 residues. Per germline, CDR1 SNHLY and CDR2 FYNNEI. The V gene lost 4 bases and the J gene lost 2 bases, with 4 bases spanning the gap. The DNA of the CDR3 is TGTGCCAGCAGTGCTCTCACAGATACGCAGTATTTT. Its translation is CASSALTDTQYF.

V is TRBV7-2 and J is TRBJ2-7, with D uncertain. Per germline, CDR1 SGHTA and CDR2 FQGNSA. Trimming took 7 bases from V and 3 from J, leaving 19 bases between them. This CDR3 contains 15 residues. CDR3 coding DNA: TGTGCCAGCAACTCTCCCGGTGACCTCTACTACGAGCAGTACTTC. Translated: CASNSPGDLYYEQYF.

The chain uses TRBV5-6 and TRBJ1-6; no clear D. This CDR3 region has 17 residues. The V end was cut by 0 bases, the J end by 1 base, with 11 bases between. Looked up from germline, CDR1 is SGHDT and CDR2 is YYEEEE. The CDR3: CASSLGSAGSYNSPLHF. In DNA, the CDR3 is TGTGCCAGCAGCTTGGGATCCGCGGGATCCTATAATTCACCCCTCCACTTT.

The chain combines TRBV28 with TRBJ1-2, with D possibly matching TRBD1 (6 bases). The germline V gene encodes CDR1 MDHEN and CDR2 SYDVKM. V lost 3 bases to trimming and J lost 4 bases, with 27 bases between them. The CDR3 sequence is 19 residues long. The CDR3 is CASSFQGKYIGGIFYGYTF. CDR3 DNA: TGTGCCAGCAGTTTCCAGGGGAAGTATATAGGAGGGATTTTCTATGGCTACACCTTC.

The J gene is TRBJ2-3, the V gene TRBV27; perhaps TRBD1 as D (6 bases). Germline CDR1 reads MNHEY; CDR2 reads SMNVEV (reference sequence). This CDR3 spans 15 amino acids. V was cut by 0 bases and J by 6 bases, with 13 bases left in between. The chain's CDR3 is CASSLSIRGEDTQYF. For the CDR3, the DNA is TGTGCCAGCAGTTTATCGATCAGGGGCGAGGATACGCAGTATTTT.

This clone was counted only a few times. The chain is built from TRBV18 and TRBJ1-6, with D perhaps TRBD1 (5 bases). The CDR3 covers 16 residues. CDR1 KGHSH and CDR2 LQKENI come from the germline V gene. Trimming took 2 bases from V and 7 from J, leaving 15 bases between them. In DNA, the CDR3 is TGTGCCAGCTCACCAGGCAGCCCGGGGCGGAATTCACCCCTCCACTTT. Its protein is CASSPGSPGRNSPLHF.

In DNA form, the CDR3 reads TGTGCCAGCAGCCCCCCGGACGGGAACTATGGCTACACCTTC. This sequence encodes CASSPPDGNYGYTF. The chain has TRBV5-4 and TRBJ1-2; D gene ambiguous. Trimming removed 4 bases at V and 2 bases at J, with 12 bases between. Per the germline V gene, CDR1 is SGHNT and CDR2 is YYREEE (reference sequence). This CDR3 comprises 14 residues.

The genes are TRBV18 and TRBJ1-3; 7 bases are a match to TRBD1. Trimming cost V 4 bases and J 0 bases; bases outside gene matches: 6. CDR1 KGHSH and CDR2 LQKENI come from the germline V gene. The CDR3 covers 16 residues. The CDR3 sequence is CASSLRQGNSGNTIYF. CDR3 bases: TGTGCCAGCTCACTCAGACAGGGAAACTCTGGAAACACCATATATTTT.

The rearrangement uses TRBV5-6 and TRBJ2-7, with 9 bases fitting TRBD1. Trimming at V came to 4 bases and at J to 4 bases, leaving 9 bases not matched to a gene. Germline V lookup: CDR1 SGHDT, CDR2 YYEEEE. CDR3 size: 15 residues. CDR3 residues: CASSPIDRGEYEQYF. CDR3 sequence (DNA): TGTGCCAGCAGCCCCATCGACAGGGGGGAATACGAGCAGTACTTC.

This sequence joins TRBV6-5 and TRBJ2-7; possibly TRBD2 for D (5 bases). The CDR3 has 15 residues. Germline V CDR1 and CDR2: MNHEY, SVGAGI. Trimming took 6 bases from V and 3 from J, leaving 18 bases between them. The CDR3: CASRILGGRNYEQYF. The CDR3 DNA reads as TGTGCCAGCAGAATTCTAGGTGGGAGAAACTACGAGCAGTACTTC.

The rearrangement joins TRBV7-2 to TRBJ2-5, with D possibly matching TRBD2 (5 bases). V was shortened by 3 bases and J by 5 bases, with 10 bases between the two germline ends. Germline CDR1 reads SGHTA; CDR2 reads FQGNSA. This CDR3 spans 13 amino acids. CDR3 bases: TGTGCCAGCAGCTTCGGGGTGAGGGAGACCCAGTACTTC. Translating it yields CASSFGVRETQYF.

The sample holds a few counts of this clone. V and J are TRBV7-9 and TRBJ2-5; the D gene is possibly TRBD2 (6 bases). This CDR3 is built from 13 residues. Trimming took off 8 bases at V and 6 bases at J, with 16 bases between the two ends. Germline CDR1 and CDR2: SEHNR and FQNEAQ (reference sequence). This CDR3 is CASGGWGVKTQYF. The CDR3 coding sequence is TGTGCCAGCGGGGGGTGGGGCGTGAAGACCCAGTACTTC.